The clone carrying this TCR beta chain showed up just a few times. Its antigen is undetermined. The data originate from a study of vaccination effects on CD4 cells after COVID-19. Study summary: Samples collected post-vaccine were obtained a median of 72 days after the second dose. The study's findings and limits: Researchers report that only 1 of 255 vaccine-induced clones in healthy vaccinees cross-reacted with common cold coronaviruses.

The ViraFEST assay expanded antigen-specific CD4+ T cells with viral peptide pools before sequencing. Subsequent to a culture period of about ten days, CD4+ T cells were isolated. Every participant took two doses of the BNT162b2 or mRNA-1273 vaccine. Previously uninfected by SARS-CoV-2, the vaccine recipients also showed negative nucleocapsid antibodies. In the cultures, half the medium was exchanged for IL-2 medium on days 3 and 7. Profiling relied on immunoSEQ multiplex PCR, and the TCRdb table lists in-frame clones only, not all of them. Of approximately 29,000 clones listed, 73% were seen once; the top ten hold 10% to 13%. CDR1 is MGHRA and CDR2 is YSYEKL in the germline V gene. V was shortened by 1 base and J by 0 bases, with 10 bases between the two germline ends. The CDR3 length is 16 residues.

The TCR was taken from a human donor who received a COVID-19 vaccine. The sequences come from CD4+ T cells from PBMCs cultured with HCoV-NL63 spike peptides, collected after COVID-19 vaccination. The chain recombines TRBV4-1 with TRBJ1-3, with D uncertain. CDR3 DNA sequence: TGCGCCAGCAGCCAAGTTATAGGATCCTCTGGAAACACCATATATTTT. Protein sequence: CASSQVIGSSGNTIYF.